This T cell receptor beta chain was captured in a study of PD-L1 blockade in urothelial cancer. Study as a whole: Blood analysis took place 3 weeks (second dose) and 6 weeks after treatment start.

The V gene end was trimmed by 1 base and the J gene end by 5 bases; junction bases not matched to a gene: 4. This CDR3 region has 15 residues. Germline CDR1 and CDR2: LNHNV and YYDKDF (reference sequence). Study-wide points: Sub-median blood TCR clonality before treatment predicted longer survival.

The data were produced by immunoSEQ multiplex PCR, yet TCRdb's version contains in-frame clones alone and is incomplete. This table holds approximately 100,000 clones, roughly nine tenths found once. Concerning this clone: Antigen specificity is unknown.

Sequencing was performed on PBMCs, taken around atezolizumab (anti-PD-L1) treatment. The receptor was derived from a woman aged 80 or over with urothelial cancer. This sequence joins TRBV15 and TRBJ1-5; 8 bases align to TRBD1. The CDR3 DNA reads TGTGCCACCAGCAGAGGTGACAGGGGCTATCAGCCCCAGCATTTT. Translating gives CATSRGDRGYQPQHF.